This T cell receptor (beta chain) came from a study of blood T cell repertoires in COVID-19. Study context: T cells, B-cell-depleted T cells, or PBMCs supplied cDNA or gDNA.

Here immunoSEQ multiplex PCR was the method, and the copy in TCRdb shows in-frame clones only, minus some. Here the sample spans 15,000 to 20,000 clones, more than 70% being singletons. The CDR3 contains 13 residues. Per the germline V gene, CDR1 is SGHTA and CDR2 is FQGTGA. V was shortened by 1 base and J by 9 bases, with 10 bases between the two germline ends. Sequencing was done on a sample of peripheral blood. This receptor was taken from a human donor in a cohort sampled during active COVID-19. The J gene is TRBJ2-1, the V gene TRBV7-3, with D possibly TRBD2 on 6 matching bases. The CDR3 DNA is TGTGCCAGCAGCTTAAGTCCGGGGGTTGAGCAGTTCTTC. This gives the protein CASSLSPGVEQFF.